The clone carrying this TCR beta chain was observed a single time. This sample is drawn from a study of T cell responses to AZD1222 COVID-19 vaccine. The protocol was immunoSEQ multiplex PCR, while the TCRdb copy is restricted to in-frame clones and leaves out a portion. The sample yields about 110,000 clones, approximately 94% seen once. Second doses that came at about 4 or about 12 weeks were put together. The CDR3 is made up of 13 amino acids. V shed 1 base and J shed 6 bases, with 7 bases lying between them. The V gene's germline CDR1 is MGHRA and CDR2 YSYEKL. The J gene is TRBJ2-1, the V gene TRBV4-1; perhaps TRBD2 as D (6 bases). The sequencing used peripheral blood, collected 28 days after the second AZD1222 dose. The sequence was obtained from an adult who received the AZD1222 COVID-19 vaccine. CDR3 sequence: CASSQGRANEQFF. CDR3 sequence (DNA): TGCGCCAGCAGCCAAGGGAGGGCCAATGAGCAGTTCTTC.